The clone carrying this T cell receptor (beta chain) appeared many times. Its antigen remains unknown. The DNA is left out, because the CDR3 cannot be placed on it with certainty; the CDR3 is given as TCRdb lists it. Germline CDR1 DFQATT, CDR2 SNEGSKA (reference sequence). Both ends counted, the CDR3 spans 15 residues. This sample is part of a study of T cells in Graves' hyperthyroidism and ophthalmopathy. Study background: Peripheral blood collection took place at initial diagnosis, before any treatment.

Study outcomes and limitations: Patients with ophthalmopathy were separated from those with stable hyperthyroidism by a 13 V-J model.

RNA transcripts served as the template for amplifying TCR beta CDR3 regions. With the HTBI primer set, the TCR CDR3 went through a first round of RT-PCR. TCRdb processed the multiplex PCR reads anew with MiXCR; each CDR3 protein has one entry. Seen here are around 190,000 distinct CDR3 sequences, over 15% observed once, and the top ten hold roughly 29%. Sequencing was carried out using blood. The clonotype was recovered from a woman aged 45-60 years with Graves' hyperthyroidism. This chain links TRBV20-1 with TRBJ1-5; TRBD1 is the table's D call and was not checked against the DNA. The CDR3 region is CSAPVGTGSYQPQHF.